These 7 T cell receptor beta chains were sequenced from one sample in a study of blood T cell repertoires in COVID-19. The repertoire was sequenced with immunoSEQ multiplex PCR; TCRdb's copy has only in-frame clones and lacks some. The table has more than 85,000 clones, more than 75% seen once. The sample was peripheral blood. These receptors were taken from a woman between 50 and 59 years old with acute or convalescent COVID-19.

For this clone: Other nucleotide sequences in the sample specify the same CDR3. The chain couples TRBV12-3 or TRBV12-4 to TRBJ2-3; the D is unclear. Trimming cost V 4 bases and J 1 base, with 3 bases left between them. This CDR3 region has 12 residues. CDR3 DNA: TGTGCCAGCAGTTCTGGCACAGATACGCAGTATTTT. Translating gives CASSSGTDTQYF.

This chain's CDR3 is CASSPGTGTSNQPQHF. In nucleotides, the CDR3 is TGTGCCAGCAGCCCCGGGACAGGGACTAGCAATCAGCCCCAGCATTTT. This chain uses TRBV5-5 with TRBJ1-5; 9 bases map to TRBD1. The germline gives CDR1 SGHKS, CDR2 YYEKEE (reference sequence). The CDR3 contains 16 residues. The junction had 5 bases not matched to a gene; V was cut back by 4 bases and J by 0 bases.

The table lists this clone with a few counts. The rearrangement links TRBV20-1 to TRBJ1-5; D is uncertain. Trimming pared 3 bases from V and 0 bases from J, leaving 12 bases between. This CDR3 comprises 15 residues. Germline assignment: CDR1 DFQATT and CDR2 SNEGSKA (reference sequence). This CDR3 reads CSASSILFSNQPQHF. DNA for the CDR3: TGCAGTGCTAGTAGCATATTATTTAGCAATCAGCCCCAGCATTTT.

This chain joins TRBV4-2 and TRBJ2-1; TRBD2 matches at 11 bases. The V segment lost 1 base and the J segment 7 bases; nucleotides outside the gene matches: 6. The CDR3 has 16 amino acids. Germline CDR1 reads LGHNA; CDR2 reads YNFKEQ. The CDR3 loop is CASSQGLAGGLNEQFF. Here the CDR3 DNA reads TGTGCCAGCAGCCAAGGCCTAGCGGGAGGACTGAATGAGCAGTTCTTC.

The chain uses TRBV11-2 and TRBJ2-5; D is possibly TRBD1 (6 bases). V lost 3 bases and J lost 5, with 13 bases in between. The germline CDR1 and CDR2 sequences are SGHAT and FQNNGV. The CDR3 totals 14 residues. CDR3 sequence: CASSFGQGRETQYF. CDR3 sequence (DNA): TGTGCCAGCAGCTTCGGGCAGGGGCGGGAGACCCAGTACTTC.

With respect to this clone: The CDR3 end shows no conserved phenylalanine or tryptophan, and so a read error is likely. No DNA is shown, since the ends of the CDR3 on it are uncertain; the CDR3 is the one TCRdb lists. Here the CDR3 reads CSVGPLPWG. The rearrangement joins TRBV29-1 to TRBJ1-6; the tabulated D call, TRBD1, remains unverified against the DNA. Counting both end residues, the CDR3 totals 9 amino acids. Per germline, CDR1 SQVTM and CDR2 ANQGSEA.

The chain has TRBV2 and TRBJ1-5; no clear D gene. The CDR3 covers 15 residues. The V end was cut by 1 base, the J end by 5 bases, with 12 bases between. Germline values: CDR1 SNHLY, CDR2 FYNNEI. CDR3: CASSEVVSGYQPQHF. The CDR3 nucleotides are TGTGCCAGCAGTGAAGTCGTGTCAGGTTATCAGCCCCAGCATTTT.